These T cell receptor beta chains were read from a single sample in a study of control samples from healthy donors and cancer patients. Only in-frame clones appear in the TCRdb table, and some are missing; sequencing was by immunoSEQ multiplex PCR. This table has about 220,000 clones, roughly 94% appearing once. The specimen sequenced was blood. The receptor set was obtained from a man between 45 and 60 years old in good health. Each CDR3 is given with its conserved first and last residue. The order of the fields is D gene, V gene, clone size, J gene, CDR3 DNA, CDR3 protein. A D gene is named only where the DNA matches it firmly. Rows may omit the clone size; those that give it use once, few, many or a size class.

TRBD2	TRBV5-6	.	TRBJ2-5	TGTGCCAGCAGCCCGAGCGGGGGGGCCTGGGAGACCCAGTACTTC	CASSPSGGAWETQYF
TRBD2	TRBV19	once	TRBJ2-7	TGTGCCAGTAGTTCGGGACTAGCGGGATACGAGCAGTACTTC	CASSSGLAGYEQYF
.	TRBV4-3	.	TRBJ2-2	TGCGCCAGCAGCGAACATCCGGCGGCCGGGGAGCTGTTTTTT	CASSEHPAAGELFF
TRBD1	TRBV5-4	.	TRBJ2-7	TGTGCCAGCAAGGAACAGGGGGCCCCCCTGGAGCAGTACTTC	CASKEQGAPLEQYF
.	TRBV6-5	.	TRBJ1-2	TGTGCCAGCAGTTACCCCGGACGCCATGGCTACACCTTC	CASSYPGRHGYTF
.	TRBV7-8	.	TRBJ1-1	TGTGCCAGCAGCTTAGCGAGGGCCACTGAAGCTTTCTTT	CASSLARATEAFF
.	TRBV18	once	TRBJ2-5	TGTGCCAGCTCACCGCGGACACCCCAAGAGACCCAGTACTTC	CASSPRTPQETQYF
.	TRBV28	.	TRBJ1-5	TGTGCCAGCAGGCGCGAACGGCCAGCGCGCAATCAGCCCCAGCATTTT	CASRRERPARNQPQHF
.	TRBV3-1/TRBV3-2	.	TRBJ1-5	TGTGCCAGCAGCCAATTTCCATCGCCGCCCCAGCATTTT	CASSQFPSPPQHF
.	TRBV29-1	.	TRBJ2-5	TGCAGCGTTGCAGGCGACATCGGTCTAGAGACCCAGTACTTC	CSVAGDIGLETQYF
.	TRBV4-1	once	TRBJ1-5	TGCGCCAGCAGCCAAACGACAGTTACGACCCAGCATTTT	CASSQTTVTTQHF
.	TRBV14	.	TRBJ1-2	TGTGCCAGCAGCCGAGAGGTCTATGGCTACACCTTC	CASSREVYGYTF
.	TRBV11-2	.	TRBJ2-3	TGTGCCAGCAGCGATCAGGGGTACCTCTCCGGTGCGAAAGATACGCAGTATTTT	CASSDQGYLSGAKDTQYF
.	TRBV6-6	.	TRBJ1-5	TGTGCCAGCATTAAGGGAGGTGGCAATCAGCCCCAGCATTTT	CASIKGGGNQPQHF
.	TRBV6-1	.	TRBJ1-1	TGTGCCAGCAGTGACCTCGGAACTGAAGCTTTCTTT	CASSDLGTEAFF
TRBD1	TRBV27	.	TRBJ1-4	TGTGCCAGCAGCCCAGGGGGGGAAAAACTGTTTTTT	CASSPGGEKLFF
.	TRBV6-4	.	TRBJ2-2	TGTGCCAGCAGCCCCCAGGGGAGGAAGACCGGGGAGCTGTTTTTT	CASSPQGRKTGELFF
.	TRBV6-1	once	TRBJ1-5	TGTGCCAGCAGTGAAAGAGGGGGTGGCAATCAGCCCCAGCATTTT	CASSERGGGNQPQHF
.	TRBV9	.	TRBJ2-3	TGTGCCAGCAGCCCAGAGCTCGGACTTACAGATACGCAGTATTTT	CASSPELGLTDTQYF
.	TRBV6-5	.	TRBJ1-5	TGTGCCAGCAGTACAGGGTTCGCTCAGCCCCAGCATTTT	CASSTGFAQPQHF
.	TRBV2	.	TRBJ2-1	TGTGCCAGCGGGACCAACTCCTACAATGAGCAGTTCTTC	CASGTNSYNEQFF
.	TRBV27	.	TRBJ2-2	TGTGCCAGCAGTTTTGTTGGTGGGGAGCTGTTTTTT	CASSFVGGELFF
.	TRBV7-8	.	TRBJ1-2	TGTGCCAGCAGCCTCCTCCCCCAGCGCGGCTACACCTTC	CASSLLPQRGYTF
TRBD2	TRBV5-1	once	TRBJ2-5	TGCGCCAGCAGCATGACGGCTAGCGGTCCCCAGGAGACCCAGTACTTC	CASSMTASGPQETQYF
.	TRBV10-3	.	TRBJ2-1	TGTGCCATCAGTGAATATGAGGCCTTGGTTGCAGGGGAGCAGTTCTTC	CAISEYEALVAGEQFF
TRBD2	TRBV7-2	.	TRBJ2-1	TGTGCCAGCAGCTTTAATAGCGGCCCCGGGGGGGAGCAGTTCTTC	CASSFNSGPGGEQFF
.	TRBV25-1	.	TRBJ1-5	TGTGCCAGCAGTGCCCTGGGGACCGGCAATCAGCCCCAGCATTTT	CASSALGTGNQPQHF
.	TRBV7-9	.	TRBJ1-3	TGTGCCAGCAGCTTGGGCAACACCATATATTTT	CASSLGNTIYF
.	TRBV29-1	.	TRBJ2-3	TGCAGCGTTTTCGAGGGGGACCTATATACGCAGTATTTT	CSVFEGDLYTQYF
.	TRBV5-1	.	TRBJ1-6	TGCGCCAGCAGCTTGGTGACAGATAATTCACCCCTCCACTTT	CASSLVTDNSPLHF
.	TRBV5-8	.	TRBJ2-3	TGTGCCAGCAGCCAGGGTTTCACAGATACGCAGTATTTT	CASSQGFTDTQYF
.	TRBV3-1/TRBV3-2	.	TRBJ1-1	TGTGCCAGCAGCCCCCAAGGGCGGGAAGCTTTCTTT	CASSPQGREAFF
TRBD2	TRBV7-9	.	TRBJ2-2	TGTGCCACCCAAAGCGGGGGGTCAGGGGAGCTGTTTTTT	CATQSGGSGELFF
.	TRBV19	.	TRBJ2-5	TGTGCCAGTAGTCACCCGAAGGGCTGGGCAGAGACCCAGTACTTC	CASSHPKGWAETQYF
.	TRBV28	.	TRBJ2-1	TGTGCCAGCAGTTTGGTAGGGGATGAGCAGTTCTTC	CASSLVGDEQFF
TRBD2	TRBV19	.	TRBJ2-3	TGTGCCAGTAGTAGGACTAGCGGGGGGACCACAGATACGCAGTATTTT	CASSRTSGGTTDTQYF
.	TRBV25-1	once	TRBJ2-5	TGTGCCGCCGGGCAACAAGAGACCCAGTACTTC	CAAGQQETQYF
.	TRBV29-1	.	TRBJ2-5	TGCAGCGTTGATCGGGGATCAAGCCCAGAGACCCAGTACTTC	CSVDRGSSPETQYF
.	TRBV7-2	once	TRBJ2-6	TGTGCCAGCAGCTTAAGGCGGGGTGCCCGCCGCTCTGGGGCCAACGTCCTGACTTTC	CASSLRRGARRSGANVLTF
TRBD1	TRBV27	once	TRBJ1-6	TGTGCCAGCAGTTTTCAGGGGGCAAATTCACCCCTCCACTTT	CASSFQGANSPLHF
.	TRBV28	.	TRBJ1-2	TGTGCCAGCAGTTTTCTGACACAACGGGGAGGCTACACCTTC	CASSFLTQRGGYTF
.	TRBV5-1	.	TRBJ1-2	TGCGCCAGCAGCGAGTCCCACTATGGCTACACCTTC	CASSESHYGYTF
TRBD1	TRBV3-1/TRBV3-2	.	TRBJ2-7	TGTGCCAGCAGTCCCGGGACAGGGTACTACGAGCAGTACTTC	CASSPGTGYYEQYF
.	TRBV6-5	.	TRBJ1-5	TGTGCCAGTTCGAGGTGGAGGGACAGCAATCAGCCCCAGCATTTT	CASSRWRDSNQPQHF
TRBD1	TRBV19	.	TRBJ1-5	TGTGCCAGCCGAGAGGGACAGGGGTTCTATCAGCCCCAGCATTTT	CASREGQGFYQPQHF
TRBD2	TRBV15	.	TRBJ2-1	TGTGCCACCAGCAGAGTGTGGGGGGGGGATGAGCAGTTCTTC	CATSRVWGGDEQFF
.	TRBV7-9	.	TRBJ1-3	TGTGCCAGCAGTCAGGGCGACACCATATATTTT	CASSQGDTIYF
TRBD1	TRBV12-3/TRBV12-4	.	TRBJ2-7	TGTGCCAGCAGTTTACAGGGGGAAGAGTACTTC	CASSLQGEEYF